These 29 T cell receptor beta chains originate from one sample sequenced in a study of T cell responses to AZD1222 COVID-19 vaccine (dated by TCRdb to the early 2020s). Library generation was performed with the immunoSEQ multiplex PCR assay. The table comes from immuneACCESS by way of TCRdb, which keeps in-frame sequences with V and J called. Part of the clones is missing from these tables; in studies checked, under half for an unresolved V gene and the rest for unknown reasons. The sample includes 86,000 or so clones, with about 90% observed a single time. The top ten clones comprise 4.5% to 5.5% of the sample. The sample's time point label, decoded: baseline before first vaccination. Interpreted using the paper, the treatment or condition label stands for: meningococcal conjugate vaccine given as trial control. The specimen comprised peripheral blood, sampled on day 0 of MenACWY control vaccination. The receptors originated from an adult in good health.

In regard to this clone: Compared with germline, one end of the junction differs, possibly owing to a read error. The rearrangement links TRBV7-7 to TRBJ2-2, with D possibly being TRBD2 (7 bases). The V gene's germline CDR1 is SSHAT and CDR2 FNYEAQ (reference sequence). The CDR3 consists of 14 residues. The CDR3 region is CASSTRGGSGELFF. The CDR3 coding sequence is TGTGCTAGCAGCACAAGGGGGGGCTCCGGGGAGCTGTTTTTT.

This clone came up once. The rearrangement uses TRBV7-9 and TRBJ1-1; perhaps TRBD1 as D (5 bases). This CDR3 has 16 residues. V lost 5 bases and J 0 bases, leaving 16 bases between the germline ends. Germline V gives CDR1 SEHNR, CDR2 FQNEAQ (reference sequence). CDR3 bases: TGTGCCAGCAGCCCTAGGTCCGGGGGGATGAACACTGAAGCTTTCTTT. Translating gives CASSPRSGGMNTEAFF.

V and J are TRBV30 and TRBJ1-6; 8 bases line up with TRBD1. CDR3 length: 18 amino acids. Trimming took 2 bases from V and 2 from J; bases not matched to a gene: 11. Per germline, CDR1 GTSNPN and CDR2 SVGIG (reference sequence). CDR3 residues: CAWSPTTGGETYNSPLHF. The CDR3 DNA follows: TGTGCCTGGAGTCCAACCACAGGGGGAGAAACCTATAATTCACCCCTCCACTTT.

The V and J genes are TRBV5-6 and TRBJ1-6; 7 nucleotides align to TRBD1. The CDR3 runs to 17 residues. In germline, CDR1 is SGHDT, CDR2 YYEEEE. The ends lost 0 bases at V and 7 bases at J; junction bases unmatched: 10. The CDR3 sequence: CASSLASTGLSNSPLHF. The CDR3 DNA sequence: TGTGCCAGCAGCTTGGCCTCGACAGGGCTATCGAATTCACCCCTCCACTTT.

A few counts support this clone. This chain connects TRBV10-1 to TRBJ2-5; 10 positions match TRBD1. CDR3 length equals 15 residues. V dropped 10 bases and J dropped 4; count of bases not matched to a gene: 12. The germline V gene encodes CDR1 WNHNN and CDR2 SYGVQD (reference sequence). The DNA for the CDR3 is TGCGCCAACCGGTACGGACAGGGGGTATTAGAGACCCAGTACTTC. As protein: CANRYGQGVLETQYF.

The chain links TRBV11-2 to TRBJ1-1; D gene unclear. The CDR3 is 13 residues long. Trimming left V 1 base short and J 7 bases short, with 10 bases between. In germline, CDR1 is SGHAT, CDR2 FQNNGV. The CDR3 spells CASSLGQNNEAFF. CDR3 nucleotides: TGTGCCAGCAGCTTAGGGCAGAATAATGAAGCTTTCTTT. Full variable domain (missing parts from reference TRBV11-2 and TRBJ1-1): EAGVAQSPRYKIIEKRQSVAFWCNPISGHATLYWYQQILGQGPKLLIQFQNNGVVDDSQLPKDRFSAERLKGVDSTLKIQPAKLEDSAVYLCASSLGQNNEAFFGQGTRLTVV.

This clone showed up just once. V is TRBV7-6 and J is TRBJ2-1; TRBD2 might be the D (6 bases). V lost 5 bases and J lost 9, with 14 bases in between. The CDR3 spans 13 residues. Germline V gives CDR1 SGHVS, CDR2 FNYEAQ. The CDR3 region is CASSNPGLTEQFF. The CDR3 coding sequence is TGTGCCAGCAGCAACCCGGGACTTACTGAGCAGTTCTTC.

The rearrangement uses TRBV5-1 and TRBJ1-2; a weak D match, TRBD1 (5 bases). Trimming left V 1 base short and J 4 bases short, with 8 bases between. Germline values: CDR1 SGHRS, CDR2 YFSETQ. The CDR3 length is 13 residues. In DNA form, the CDR3 reads TGCGCCAGCAGCTTGAGGAGGGGCTATGGCTACACCTTC. Its protein product is CASSLRRGYGYTF.

J is TRBJ2-5 and V is TRBV25-1; D is ambiguous. This CDR3 spans 13 amino acids. The germline CDR1 and CDR2 sequences are MGHDK and SYGVNS. Deletions cut 1 base from V and 7 bases from J, with 10 bases between. The CDR3 spells CASSEFREGTQYF. CDR3 bases: TGTGCCAGCAGTGAATTTAGGGAAGGGACCCAGTACTTC.

The chain couples TRBV7-2 to TRBJ1-6; tentatively, D is TRBD1 (6 bases). CDR1 SGHTA and CDR2 FQGNSA come from the germline V gene. Trimming pared 4 bases from V and 13 bases from J, leaving 20 bases between. The CDR3 sequence is 15 residues long. CDR3: CASSSSTGPNWPLHF. The CDR3 DNA is TGTGCCAGCAGCTCCTCGACAGGCCCGAATTGGCCCCTCCACTTT. The whole variable domain, remainder taken from reference TRBV7-2 and TRBJ1-6, is GAGVSQSPSNKVTEKGKDVELRCDPISGHTALYWYRQSLGQGLEFLIYFQGNSAPDKSGLPSDRFSAERTGGSVSTLTIQRTQQEDSAVYLCASSSSTGPNWPLHFGNGTRLTVT.

The rearrangement links TRBV6-1 to TRBJ1-4, with a weak D call TRBD1 (6 bases). The germline V gene encodes CDR1 MNHNS and CDR2 SASEGT. The CDR3 length is 14 residues. V dropped 5 bases and J dropped 1 base, with 8 bases sitting between them. The DNA for the CDR3 is TGTGCCAGCAGTTCAGGGGTAACTAATGAAAAACTGTTTTTT. Its translation: CASSSGVTNEKLFF.

This clone appeared once. The rearrangement uses TRBV27 and TRBJ1-2; D is ambiguous. Germline CDR1 MNHEY, CDR2 SMNVEV (reference sequence). CDR3 size: 11 residues. V lost 10 bases and J lost 8, with 14 bases in between. CDR3 DNA sequence: TGTGCCACCATGTGGGGTAGAGGCTACACCTTC. It yields the protein CATMWGRGYTF.

This clone was counted only a few times. The V call is TRBV27, the J call TRBJ2-3; 9 positions match TRBD2. Unmatched junction bases numbered 11, after V lost 2 bases and J lost 5 bases. This CDR3 spans 17 amino acids. Germline lookup yields CDR1 MNHEY and CDR2 SMNVEV (reference sequence). In nucleotides, the CDR3 is TGTGCCAGCAGTTTAAGGCTAGCGGGAACCCGAGGAGATACGCAGTATTTT. This encodes CASSLRLAGTRGDTQYF.

The CDR3 loop reads CASSRTSGMGNEQFF. CDR3 bases: TGTGCCAGCAGCAGGACTAGCGGGATGGGGAATGAGCAGTTCTTC. The chain uses TRBV25-1 and TRBJ2-1; 12 nucleotides align to TRBD2. Trimming removed 6 bases from V and 7 bases from J; junction bases left unmatched: 7. The germline CDR1 and CDR2 sequences are MGHDK and SYGVNS. The CDR3 sequence is 15 residues long.

The chain links TRBV19 to TRBJ2-2, with 8 bases fitting TRBD1. The junction had 7 bases not matched to a gene; V was cut back by 8 bases and J by 2 bases. Germline V gene lookup returns CDR1 LNHDA and CDR2 SQIVND (reference sequence). This CDR3 has 15 amino acids. The CDR3 protein is CASAGQGINTGELFF. CDR3 sequence (DNA): TGTGCCAGTGCAGGACAGGGAATAAACACCGGGGAGCTGTTTTTT.

The CDR3 DNA reads as TGCAGCGTTGGACAGGCCGCCACCTGGGGCACTGAAGCTTTCTTT. Its protein is CSVGQAATWGTEAFF. V usage is TRBV29-1 and J usage is TRBJ1-1; D perhaps matches TRBD1 (6 bases). Germline CDR1 is SQVTM and CDR2 is ANQGSEA. V was shortened by 4 bases and J by 4 bases, with 19 bases between the two germline ends. The CDR3 spans 15 residues.

This rearrangement joins TRBV18 to TRBJ2-7; D remains ambiguous. Germline V CDR1 and CDR2: KGHSH, LQKENI. With 6 bases removed from V and 0 bases from J, the gap between germline ends came to 6 bases. The CDR3 has 12 residues. The CDR3 loop reads CASSQRSYEQYF. Written as DNA, the CDR3 is TGTGCCAGCTCCCAGCGCTCCTACGAGCAGTACTTC.

The genes are TRBV4-3 and TRBJ1-4, with unresolved D. Germline V CDR1 and CDR2: LGHNA, YSLEER. The CDR3 length is 15 residues. V was pared by 4 bases and J by 3 bases, with 12 bases between. This CDR3 is CASSPWASANEKLFF. In nucleotides, the CDR3 is TGCGCCAGCAGCCCGTGGGCGAGTGCTAATGAAAAACTGTTTTTT.

This chain links TRBV19 with TRBJ1-6; D gene unclear. The germline V gene encodes CDR1 LNHDA and CDR2 SQIVND (reference sequence). The CDR3 spans 13 residues. Trimming took off 8 bases at V and 9 bases at J, with 14 bases between the two ends. The CDR3 here is CASHRDASSPLHF. CDR3 nucleotides: TGTGCCAGTCACCGCGACGCTAGTTCACCCCTCCACTTT. Variable domain in full (rest from reference TRBV19 and TRBJ1-6): DGGITQSPKYLFRKEGQNVTLSCEQNLNHDAMYWYRQDPGQGLRLIYYSQIVNDFQKGDIAEGYSVSREKKESFPLTVTSAQKNPTAFYLCASHRDASSPLHFGNGTRLTVT.

This chain connects TRBV28 to TRBJ2-3; 12 bases line up with TRBD2. The length of the CDR3 is 14 residues. CDR1 and CDR2 from the germline V gene are MDHEN and SYDVKM. The V and J ends lost 8 bases and 5 bases, in that order; junction bases with no gene match: 5. The CDR3 DNA sequence: TGTGCCAGCGGGAGACTAGCGGGAGAAGATACGCAGTATTTT. Translating it yields CASGRLAGEDTQYF.

The chain has TRBV7-2 and TRBJ1-1, with D unresolved. V lost 5 bases, J lost 9 bases, and 13 bases lay in between. The CDR3 spans 12 residues. Per the germline V gene, CDR1 is SGHTA and CDR2 is FQGNSA. The CDR3: CASSRPDKKAFF. For the CDR3, the DNA is TGTGCCAGCAGCCGGCCCGATAAGAAAGCTTTCTTT.

The V gene is TRBV10-3, the J gene TRBJ2-1; weak D call: TRBD1 (5 bases). Germline CDR1 is ENHRY and CDR2 is SYGVKD. V lost 5 bases and J 5 bases, leaving 25 bases between the germline ends. CDR3 length: 18 amino acids. This CDR3 is CAISNDLNRHLGNNEQFF. CDR3 DNA: TGTGCCATCAGTAATGACCTGAACAGGCATTTGGGGAACAATGAGCAGTTCTTC.

V usage is TRBV20-1 and J usage is TRBJ2-1; TRBD1 is a possible D gene (6 bases). Germline loops: CDR1 DFQATT, CDR2 SNEGSKA (reference sequence). This CDR3 spans 11 amino acids. Trimming cost V 5 bases and J 7 bases, with 9 bases left between them. The CDR3: CSAFRGNEQFF. In DNA form, the CDR3 reads TGCAGTGCTTTTAGGGGGAATGAGCAGTTCTTC.

The V gene is TRBV28, the J gene TRBJ1-3, with D unresolved. The CDR3 consists of 11 residues. V was cut by 5 bases and J by 8 bases, with 7 bases left in between. The germline CDR1 and CDR2 sequences are MDHEN and SYDVKM. The CDR3, as DNA: TGTGCCAGCAGTCAAGGGTACACCATATATTTT. It translates to CASSQGYTIYF.

The V and J genes are TRBV12-3 or TRBV12-4 and TRBJ1-5, with D possibly being TRBD1 (6 bases). Deletions cut 1 base from V and 7 bases from J, with 8 bases between. The CDR3 spans 13 residues. The CDR3 DNA reads TGTGCCAGCAGTTTAGACAGGGAACAGCCCCAGCATTTT. Translated, it gives CASSLDREQPQHF.

The J gene is TRBJ1-4, the V gene TRBV19; D unclear. Between the trimmed V and J ends, which lost 6 bases and 0 bases, there was a span of 8 bases. Germline CDR1 is LNHDA and CDR2 is SQIVND (reference sequence). This CDR3 region has 14 residues. Here the CDR3 DNA reads TGTGCCAGTAGCGGCACCGCAACTAATGAAAAACTGTTTTTT. Its protein is CASSGTATNEKLFF.

The chain couples TRBV3-1 (or the pseudogene TRBV3-2) to TRBJ2-1; perhaps TRBD1 as D (5 bases). V lost 1 base and J 9 bases, leaving 13 bases between the germline ends. Germline V gene sequence: CDR1 LGHDT, CDR2 YNNKEL (reference sequence). The CDR3 is 14 residues long. In DNA form, the CDR3 reads TGTGCCAGCAGCCAAGCGACCCTTCAGGGTGAGCAGTTCTTC. Encoded protein: CASSQATLQGEQFF.

The rearrangement joins TRBV3-1 (or the pseudogene TRBV3-2) to TRBJ1-2; D is unresolved. The CDR3 extends over 14 amino acids. The V end was cut by 3 bases, the J end by 7 bases, with 15 bases between. Germline values: CDR1 LGHDT, CDR2 YNNKEL (reference sequence). CDR3 sequence reads: CASSHEAQKGGYTF. In nucleotides, the CDR3 is TGTGCCAGCAGCCACGAAGCCCAGAAGGGTGGCTACACCTTC.

The chain employs TRBV12-3 or TRBV12-4 and TRBJ2-1, with 12 bases aligning to TRBD1. V gave up 6 bases and J gave up 9 bases; unmatched junction bases: 3. CDR3 length equals 13 residues. The CDR3 protein is CASRGTGGFEQFF. CDR3 nucleotide sequence: TGTGCCAGCAGAGGGACAGGGGGCTTTGAGCAGTTCTTC.